This TCR beta chain was sequenced during a study of Graves' ophthalmopathy and Graves' hyperthyroidism. Whole-study context: Peripheral blood was gathered at first diagnosis, ahead of any treatment whatsoever.

Study conclusions and caveats: Appearing in blood as well were most expanded thyroid clonotypes above 0.001 frequency.

On this clonotype: Its antigen is undetermined.

Moderate-to-severe activity, CAS at least 3, NOSPECS at least 4 and duration under 3 months characterized donors with ophthalmopathy. Patients with other autoimmune diseases, uncontrolled infections, pregnancy or lactation were excluded. This CDR3 has 14 amino acids. The V gene's germline CDR1 is SGHVS and CDR2 FQNEAQ. Deletions cut 2 bases from V and 2 bases from J, with 10 bases between. RNA transcripts were the template, and TCR beta CDR3 regions were amplified from them. HTBI primers were used in a first-round RT-PCR, which preceded a second-round multiplex PCR. From the multiplex PCR reads, TCRdb called clonotypes with MiXCR, one entry per CDR3 protein. The sample shows more than 550,000 distinct CDR3 sequences, about two fifths of them seen only once.

The rearrangement uses TRBV7-8 and TRBJ2-7; a weak D match, TRBD1 (5 bases). This TCR was sampled from an adult man with Graves' ophthalmopathy. The sequenced material came from peripheral blood. Here the CDR3 reads CASSLSTEPYEQYF. The CDR3, as DNA: TGTGCCAGCAGCTTATCGACAGAACCCTACGAGCAGTACTTC.